This T cell receptor (beta chain) was sequenced for a study of shared clonotypes between healthy human individuals. The authors divided CD4+ cells into CD45RA+ naive and CD45RA-negative memory subsets. Sequencing used immunoSEQ multiplex PCR; TCRdb keeps in-frame clones, though not all of them. The sample has around 2.3 million clones, almost 96% seen once. This clone was counted a single time. The CDR3 loop spans 16 amino acids. Between the trimmed V and J ends, which lost 0 bases and 0 bases, there was a span of 9 bases. The germline CDR1 and CDR2 sequences are ENHRY and SYGVKD. The sequence came from a man aged 18 to 30 in good health. The sample comprised naive CD4+ T cells sorted from blood. Subset described: CD45RA+ positively selected. J is TRBJ1-5 and V is TRBV10-3, with unresolved D. The CDR3 nucleotides read TGTGCCATCAGTGAGTCTGTCGGGAATAGCAATCAGCCCCAGCATTTT. It specifies CAISESVGNSNQPQHF.